The 5 T cell receptor beta chains below were found in one sample sequenced in a study of T-cell reconstitution after alpha-beta-depleted transplantation in children. TCRbeta library construction was performed incorporating unique molecular identifiers. TCRdb itself ran the PCR reads through MiXCR, one entry per CDR3 protein. The data hold around 300,000 distinct CDR3 sequences, with approximately 23% observed a single time. The material sequenced was PBMCs, mostly from graft donor cells, taken 180 days after TCRalphabeta/CD19-depleted stem cell transplant. These receptors were collected from a male patient younger than 18 who had a stem cell transplant for acute lymphoblastic leukemia, so the T cells may come from the graft donor.

V is TRBV7-8 and J is TRBJ2-7; tentative D call: TRBD2 (6 bases). This CDR3 comprises 11 residues. CDR1 and CDR2 (germline): SGHVS, FQNEAQ. The V gene lost 1 base and the J gene lost 11 bases, with 9 bases spanning the gap. The CDR3, as DNA: TGTGCCAGCAGCTTAGGCAGGGAGGAGTACTTC. It encodes CASSLGREEYF.

This clonotype was seen more than once but under ten times. The gene calls are TRBV20-1 and TRBJ1-1; D uncertain. CDR3 length: 15 residues. Germline assignment: CDR1 DFQATT and CDR2 SNEGSKA (reference sequence). V was trimmed by 0 bases and J by 0 bases, leaving 11 bases between them. DNA of the CDR3: TGCAGTGCTAGAGATCGGCTTGGCCTGAACACTGAAGCTTTCTTT. Its translation is CSARDRLGLNTEAFF.

The chain employs TRBV20-1 and TRBJ2-2, with D possibly being TRBD1 (5 bases). V lost 1 base and J lost 1, with 13 bases in between. The CDR3 loop spans 16 amino acids. CDR1 and CDR2 from the germline V gene are DFQATT and SNEGSKA (reference sequence). The DNA for the CDR3 is TGCAGTGCTAGAGTATCACGCCAGGGGAACACCGGGGAGCTGTTTTTT. Translation: CSARVSRQGNTGELFF.

This clonotype has only one observation. The junction departs from the called germline gene at one end, perhaps through a read error. The chain recombines TRBV12-3 or TRBV12-4 with TRBJ1-4; the D gene is possibly TRBD1 (6 bases). The length of the CDR3 is 19 residues. This CDR3 reads CASSFFLDRLRPTNKKLFF. The DNA of the CDR3 is TGTGCCAGCAGTTTCTTTTTGGACAGACTTCGACCAACTAATAAAAAACTGTTTTTT.

Concerning this clonotype itself: At one boundary the junction diverges from the germline segment, which might be a read error. The chain employs TRBV7-6 and TRBJ2-2; D is possibly TRBD2 (5 bases). The CDR3 extends over 16 amino acids. CDR1 is SGHVS, CDR2 FNYEAQ, per germline. The CDR3: CASSRTPPLNTGEQFF. Written as DNA, the CDR3 is TGTGCCAGCAGCCGGACTCCCCCTTTGAACACCGGGGAGCAGTTTTTT.